These 10 T cell receptor beta chains were sequenced from one sample in a study of neurological immune-mediated disorders. TCRdb redid the calling of the 5' RACE reads with MiXCR, one entry per CDR3 protein. The repertoire holds under 20,000 distinct CDR3 sequences, with about 2.5% as singletons. Sequencing was performed on PBMCs. The receptors here all came from a woman between 18 and 29 years old with multiple sclerosis.

This clonotype was recorded at least ten times. This rearrangement joins TRBV28 to TRBJ2-3; TRBD2 matches at 14 bases. Germline V gene data show CDR1 as MDHEN and CDR2 as SYDVKM. The CDR3 covers 16 residues. With 6 bases clipped from V and 6 bases from J, the junction kept 8 bases outside the gene matches. The CDR3 sequence: CASSYGLAGGSDTQYF. DNA of the CDR3: TGTGCCAGCAGCTACGGACTAGCGGGAGGATCGGATACGCAGTATTTT.

This clonotype was detected many times. The chain recombines TRBV28 with TRBJ2-3; 8 nucleotides agree with TRBD2. CDR3 length equals 17 residues. Germline V gene sequence: CDR1 MDHEN, CDR2 SYDVKM. V lost 2 bases to trimming and J lost 5 bases; unmatched junction nucleotides: 12. The CDR3 sequence is CASSLAASGRVKDTQYF. The DNA for the CDR3 is TGTGCCAGCAGTTTAGCTGCTAGCGGGCGTGTCAAAGATACGCAGTATTTT.

At least ten counts were recorded for this clonotype. This sequence joins TRBV10-3 and TRBJ2-1; TRBD2 agrees at 7 bases. Germline V gene sequence: CDR1 ENHRY, CDR2 SYGVKD. This CDR3 region has 13 residues. V was pared by 11 bases and J by 4 bases, with 8 bases of the junction left unmatched. The CDR3: CAVSGEVYNEQFF. DNA for the CDR3: TGTGCCGTAAGCGGGGAAGTTTACAATGAGCAGTTCTTC.

V and J are TRBV5-1 and TRBJ2-4; 8 nucleotides agree with TRBD2. Trimming removed 3 bases from V and 1 base from J; junction bases left unmatched: 15. Germline V lookup: CDR1 SGHRS, CDR2 YFSETQ. The CDR3 length is 19 residues. The CDR3 here is CASSWARAGEVGAKNIQYF. CDR3 nucleotides: TGCGCCAGCAGCTGGGCCCGAGCGGGAGAGGTTGGGGCCAAAAACATTCAGTACTTC.

This clonotype has at least ten counts. The V call is TRBV24-1, the J call TRBJ1-2; 8 bases map to TRBD1. This CDR3 region has 16 residues. The V and J ends lost 12 bases and 2 bases, in that order; junction bases with no gene match: 16. Looked up from germline, CDR1 is KGHDR and CDR2 is SFDVKD. CDR3 sequence reads: CAADRPRGRRNYGYTF. CDR3 bases: TGTGCCGCGGACAGGCCCAGGGGGCGCCGAAACTATGGCTACACCTTC.

There are many counts of this clonotype. The rearrangement uses TRBV27 and TRBJ2-1, with a tentative D call TRBD2 (5 bases). The germline gives CDR1 MNHEY, CDR2 SMNVEV (reference sequence). V lost 10 bases and J 7 bases, leaving 11 bases between the germline ends. This CDR3 has 11 residues. The chain's CDR3 is CAIWTGNEQFF. The CDR3 DNA is TGTGCCATATGGACGGGGAATGAGCAGTTCTTC.

This clonotype was picked up many times. This chain uses TRBV12-3 or TRBV12-4 with TRBJ2-7, with 10 bases matching TRBD1. The CDR3 is 16 amino acids. V lost 2 bases and J lost 2; bases outside the gene matches: 6. CDR3 in amino acids: CASSLIVGQGAYEQYF. The DNA for the CDR3 is TGTGCCAGCAGTTTAATTGTTGGACAGGGGGCCTACGAGCAGTACTTC.

This clonotype was recorded many times. The chain employs TRBV11-3 and TRBJ2-2, with D possibly TRBD1 on 6 matching bases. CDR3 length: 15 residues. Trimming removed 2 bases from V and 8 bases from J, with 15 bases in between. CDR1 and CDR2 from the germline V gene are SGHNT and YENEEA. For the CDR3, the DNA is TGTGCCAGCAGCTTACTCGCAGGGGAAAGGGGGGAGCTGTTTTTT. Residues: CASSLLAGERGELFF.

This clonotype was counted ten times or more. The chain couples TRBV7-2 to TRBJ1-2; TRBD1 matches at 7 bases. In germline, CDR1 is SGHTA, CDR2 FQGNSA. The CDR3 totals 14 residues. V gave up 2 bases and J gave up 4 bases; unmatched junction bases: 4. In DNA, the CDR3 is TGTGCCAGCAGCTTAATGGGACAGAGCTATGGCTACACCTTC. Its protein product is CASSLMGQSYGYTF.

This clonotype was seen at least ten times. The V gene is TRBV20-1, the J gene TRBJ1-1; D not resolved. Trimming took off 0 bases at V and 1 base at J, with 9 bases between the two ends. The CDR3 has 14 amino acids. Germline assignment: CDR1 DFQATT and CDR2 SNEGSKA (reference sequence). The CDR3 is CSARDRKWNTEAFF. CDR3 bases: TGCAGTGCTAGAGATCGAAAGTGGAACACTGAAGCTTTCTTT.